The 15 T cell receptor beta chains given below trace back to one sample, sequenced in a study of T cell repertoires in cytomegalovirus infection. No antigen has been identified for these receptors. TCRdb reprocessed the reads via MiXCR and lists one record per CDR3 protein. The top ten hold approximately 71% of the sample, which has around 89,000 distinct CDR3 sequences, over 25% seen once. Material: CD8+ T cells from cultured PBMCs, obtained from culture after CMV antigen stimulation. The receptors derive from a human donor in good health (CMV status not recorded). Some clones in this sample may be carry-over from other donors' samples.

This clonotype came up a few times. The CDR3 spells CASSALTGEADGYTF. The CDR3 DNA is TGTGCCAGCAGCGCCCTAACAGGGGAAGCTGATGGCTACACCTTC. The chain employs TRBV2 and TRBJ1-2, with 7 bases fitting TRBD1. Germline CDR1 is SNHLY and CDR2 is FYNNEI. There are 15 residues in the CDR3. The J segment lost 6 bases and the V segment lost 6 bases, leaving 13 bases of the junction unmatched.

This clonotype has only a few counts. V and J are TRBV24-1 and TRBJ2-5, with 10 bases identical to TRBD2. V lost 0 bases to trimming and J lost 5 bases; unmatched junction nucleotides: 8. Looked up from germline, CDR1 is KGHDR and CDR2 is SFDVKD. The CDR3 totals 17 residues. Written as DNA, the CDR3 is TGTGCCACCAGTGATTTGAGCGGGGGGGCTCTTCGGGAGACCCAGTACTTC. Its protein product is CATSDLSGGALRETQYF.

In its sample, this clonotype was seen many times. V and J are TRBV7-9 and TRBJ2-7; 7 bases are shared with TRBD1. V was pared by 5 bases and J by 3 bases, with 4 bases of the junction left unmatched. Germline CDR1 reads SEHNR; CDR2 reads FQNEAQ (reference sequence). The CDR3 loop spans 13 amino acids. CDR3 DNA: TGTGCCAGCAGCCCGACAGGGTTCTACGAGCAGTACTTC. Amino acids: CASSPTGFYEQYF.

This clonotype was seen a few times. CDR3 nucleotide sequence: TGTGCCAGCAGTCCGTTCAAACCAACATCCCCGGCAGATACGCAGTATTTT. It specifies CASSPFKPTSPADTQYF. The J gene is TRBJ2-3, the V gene TRBV28; D call uncertain. The CDR3 consists of 17 residues. Trimming stripped 5 bases from V and 4 bases from J, with 22 bases between. CDR1 and CDR2 from the germline V gene are MDHEN and SYDVKM.

The chain has TRBV7-6 and TRBJ1-1; D is unclear. Germline V gene data show CDR1 as SGHVS and CDR2 as FNYEAQ. The CDR3 spans 14 residues. Between the trimmed V and J ends, which lost 0 bases and 5 bases, there was a span of 10 bases. The CDR3 DNA reads as TGTGCCAGCAGCTTAGCCCCGAGTGGGACTGAAGCTTTCTTT. It is translated as CASSLAPSGTEAFF.

This chain connects TRBV4-1 to TRBJ1-2; possibly TRBD1 for D (5 bases). The CDR3 length is 13 residues. V was pared by 4 bases and J by 2 bases, with 8 bases between. Per germline, CDR1 MGHRA and CDR2 YSYEKL. The CDR3 reads CASSRDGNYGYTF. The CDR3 coding sequence is TGCGCCAGCAGCCGGGACGGAAACTATGGCTACACCTTC.

This clonotype was seen a handful of times. This chain connects TRBV28 to TRBJ2-5; D may be TRBD1 or TRBD2 (5 bases each). The CDR3 is 14 amino acids. Trimming removed 0 bases at V and 2 bases at J, with 7 bases between. Germline loops: CDR1 MDHEN, CDR2 SYDVKM. The CDR3 reads CASSLWGVQETQYF. The CDR3 DNA reads as TGTGCCAGCAGTTTATGGGGGGTACAAGAGACCCAGTACTTC.

This clonotype has more than one count but fewer than ten. The chain recombines TRBV7-9 with TRBJ2-5; maybe TRBD1 (7 bases). Per germline, CDR1 SEHNR and CDR2 FQNEAQ (reference sequence). The CDR3 runs to 13 residues. V lost 7 bases to trimming and J lost 2 bases, with 11 bases between them. The CDR3, as DNA: TGTGCCAGCACGGAGGGGGCTCAAGAGACCCAGTACTTC. It translates to CASTEGAQETQYF. Full variable domain (remainder filled in from reference TRBV7-9 and TRBJ2-5): DTGVSQNPRHKITKRGQNVTFRCDPISEHNRLYWYRQTLGQGPEFLTYFQNEAQLEKSRLLSDRFSAERPKGSFSTLEIQRTEQGDSAMYLCASTEGAQETQYFGPGTRLLVL.

This clonotype has a handful of counts. This chain joins TRBV11-3 and TRBJ2-3; D unclear. V shed 5 bases and J shed 1 base, with 10 bases lying between them. CDR3 length: 14 amino acids. Germline V gene data show CDR1 as SGHNT and CDR2 as YENEEA. The CDR3 sequence: CASSPFYGTDTQYF. CDR3 coding DNA: TGTGCCAGCAGCCCTTTTTATGGCACAGATACGCAGTATTTT.

The sample holds many counts of this clonotype. The V and J genes are TRBV19 and TRBJ2-5; perhaps TRBD1 as D (5 bases). The length of the CDR3 is 15 residues. In germline, CDR1 is LNHDA, CDR2 SQIVND (reference sequence). V dropped 1 base and J dropped 4 bases, with 13 bases sitting between them. This CDR3 reads CASSIGDSLRETQYF. CDR3 nucleotides: TGTGCCAGTAGTATAGGAGACAGCCTCAGAGAGACCCAGTACTTC.

This clonotype was observed at least ten times. This rearrangement joins TRBV28 to TRBJ1-4; no firm D call. V was pared by 5 bases and J by 5 bases, with 12 bases between. Germline V gives CDR1 MDHEN, CDR2 SYDVKM. The length of the CDR3 is 14 residues. CDR3 region: CASSLQTGNEKLFF. The CDR3 region has the DNA TGTGCCAGCAGTCTCCAGACGGGCAATGAAAAACTGTTTTTT.

This chain uses TRBV20-1 with TRBJ2-3; the D call may be TRBD1 or TRBD2 (5 bases each). Trimming shortened V by 3 bases and J by 3 bases, and 13 bases separated the two germline ends. CDR3 size: 14 residues. CDR1 and CDR2 (germline): DFQATT, SNEGSKA (reference sequence). This CDR3 is CSARGTLMTDTQYF. CDR3 in DNA: TGCAGTGCTAGGGGGACCCTCATGACAGATACGCAGTATTTT.

This clonotype was seen ten or more times. This chain joins TRBV7-6 and TRBJ2-3; the D gene could be TRBD1 or TRBD2 (7 bases each). Germline CDR1 reads SGHVS; CDR2 reads FNYEAQ. The ends were cut back, 3 bases at V and 4 bases at J, with 17 bases in the middle. There are 16 residues in the CDR3. The DNA for the CDR3 is TGTGCCAGCAGCTTCGCCCGACAGGGAGGGCCAGATACGCAGTATTTT. This sequence encodes CASSFARQGGPDTQYF. Full variable domain (missing parts from reference TRBV7-6 and TRBJ2-3): GAGVSQSPRYKVTKRGQDVALRCDPISGHVSLYWYRQALGQGPEFLTYFNYEAQQDKSGLPNDRFSAERPEGSISTLTIQRTEQRDSAMYRCASSFARQGGPDTQYFGPGTRLTVL.

This clonotype was picked up a small number of times. V gene TRBV4-1 combines with J gene TRBJ1-1, with D hard to call. V lost 0 bases, J lost 4 bases, and 3 bases lay in between. Germline CDR1 is MGHRA and CDR2 is YSYEKL. This CDR3 contains 12 residues. Here the CDR3 DNA reads TGCGCCAGCAGCCAAGACTTCACTGAAGCTTTCTTT. Protein: CASSQDFTEAFF.

The rearrangement joins TRBV4-1 to TRBJ1-2, with D uncertain. Germline V gene sequence: CDR1 MGHRA, CDR2 YSYEKL. The CDR3 totals 16 residues. V gave up 0 bases and J gave up 4 bases, with 15 bases separating them. The CDR3 sequence: CASSQDLQDLLYGYTF. For the CDR3, the DNA is TGCGCCAGCAGCCAAGATTTGCAGGATTTACTCTATGGCTACACCTTC.